This T cell receptor (beta chain) derives from a study of T cells in Graves' hyperthyroidism and ophthalmopathy. What was amplified from RNA transcripts were TCR beta CDR3 regions. When the TCR CDR3 underwent first-round RT-PCR, the HTBI primer set was used. TCRdb fed the multiplex PCR reads into MiXCR, producing one record per CDR3 protein. The sample records 250,000 to 300,000 distinct CDR3 sequences, approximately 18% being singletons. The diagnostic basis comprised clinical symptoms, serum thyroxine and TRAb, thyroid ultrasound and orbital computed tomography. V lost 0 bases, J lost 7 bases, and 10 bases stayed unmatched. Germline CDR1 and CDR2: DFQATT and SNEGSKA (reference sequence). The CDR3 sequence is 16 residues long.

This TCR was recovered from a man between 45 and 60 years old with Graves' ophthalmopathy. The sample consisted of blood. This rearrangement joins TRBV20-1 to TRBJ1-5; 9 bases fit TRBD1. For the CDR3, the DNA is TGCAGTGCTAGAGAACTAACAGGGGGCTCTCGGCAGCCCCAGCATTTT. It translates to CSARELTGGSRQPQHF.